Following are 27 T cell receptor beta chains from one sample sequenced in a study of T cell responses to AZD1222 COVID-19 vaccine. Generated by immunoSEQ multiplex PCR, the TCRdb table keeps only in-frame clones and is missing some. The data contain about 86,000 clones, approximately 89% of them singletons. Sequencing was performed on peripheral blood, taken 28 days after the second AZD1222 dose. All receptors derive from an adult who received the AZD1222 COVID-19 vaccine.

In DNA, the CDR3 is TGCAGCGTTGCCCCACGGCTTAGCACAGATACGCAGTATTTT. It translates to CSVAPRLSTDTQYF. The chain couples TRBV29-1 to TRBJ2-3; no clear D. V was trimmed by 4 bases and J by 0 bases, leaving 11 bases between them. Germline V CDR1 and CDR2: SQVTM, ANQGSEA. The CDR3 runs 14 residues.

V usage is TRBV6-5 and J usage is TRBJ2-4; TRBD1 agrees at 10 bases. Germline CDR1 and CDR2: MNHEY and SVGAGI. The length of the CDR3 is 13 residues. V was pared by 6 bases and J by 8 bases, with 4 bases of the junction left unmatched. The CDR3 DNA sequence: TGTGCCAGCAGGCTCGGGACAGGGGACATTCAGTACTTC. Protein: CASRLGTGDIQYF.

The chain employs TRBV15 and TRBJ2-2, with TRBD1 identical over 7 bases. V shed 5 bases, J shed 7 bases, and the junction held 4 bases outside the gene matches. This CDR3 is 13 amino acids long. Germline V gene sequence: CDR1 LNHNV, CDR2 YYDKDF (reference sequence). The CDR3 nucleotides are TGTGCCACCAGCGCCGGACAGGACGGGGAGCTGTTTTTT. Protein sequence: CATSAGQDGELFF.

The genes are TRBV2 and TRBJ1-5, with D perhaps matching TRBD1 (6 bases). Trimming left V 2 bases short and J 0 bases short, with 11 bases between. This CDR3 has 16 amino acids. Germline CDR1 SNHLY, CDR2 FYNNEI. CDR3 nucleotides: TGTGCCAGCAGTGAAAGGACAGCGTATAGCAATCAGCCCCAGCATTTT. It specifies CASSERTAYSNQPQHF. Supplemented by reference TRBV2 and TRBJ1-5, the full variable domain reads EPEVTQTPSHQVTQMGQEVILRCVPISNHLYFYWYRQILGQKVEFLVSFYNNEISEKSEIFDDQFSVERPDGSNFTLKIRSTKLEDSAMYFCASSERTAYSNQPQHFGDGTRLSIL.

The chain joins TRBV7-3 to TRBJ1-6, with D unresolved. Germline CDR1 and CDR2: SGHTA and FQGTGA. The CDR3 runs 15 residues. The V end lost 5 bases, the J end lost 7 bases, and 15 bases lay between the germline ends. The CDR3 DNA sequence: TGTGCCAGCAGCCAGGAAGCGGGCCGAAATTCACCCCTCCACTTT. As protein: CASSQEAGRNSPLHF.

About this clone itself: This sample includes further DNA sequences coding for the same CDR3. The rearrangement joins TRBV12-3 or TRBV12-4 to TRBJ1-1, with a possible D match to TRBD1 (6 bases). The CDR3 spans 13 residues. The ends were cut back, 6 bases at V and 5 bases at J, with 13 bases in the middle. For the CDR3, the DNA is TGTGCCAGCAGCCACGCAACAGGGACTGAAGCTTTCTTT. Encoded protein: CASSHATGTEAFF.

V gene TRBV6-1 combines with J gene TRBJ2-7; 10 nucleotides match TRBD2. With 3 bases clipped from V and 2 bases from J, the junction kept 7 bases outside the gene matches. Germline lookup yields CDR1 MNHNS and CDR2 SASEGT. The CDR3 has 16 residues. The chain's CDR3 is CASSEAGSGGPYEQYV. In nucleotides, the CDR3 is TGTGCCAGCAGTGAGGCTGGTAGCGGGGGGCCCTACGAGCAGTACGTC.

The rearrangement uses TRBV9 and TRBJ1-3; the match to TRBD1 covers 7 bases. The CDR3 covers 16 residues. V dropped 3 bases and J dropped 7; count of bases not matched to a gene: 13. CDR1 and CDR2 from the germline V gene are SGDLS and YYNGEE. CDR3 amino acids: CASSDGDSGTGNTIYF. The CDR3 DNA reads TGTGCCAGCAGCGATGGGGACAGCGGCACCGGGAACACCATATATTTT.

The chain couples TRBV7-9 to TRBJ1-4, with TRBD1 identical over 8 bases. With V trimmed by 0 bases and J by 8 bases, 11 bases remained unmatched. From germline, CDR1 is SEHNR and CDR2 FQNEAQ (reference sequence). This CDR3 region has 17 residues. CDR3 protein: CASSLAYDRGKYEKLFF. For the CDR3, the DNA is TGTGCCAGCAGCTTAGCTTACGACAGGGGAAAATACGAAAAACTGTTTTTT.

Here the CDR3 reads CSVAGINQPQHF. CDR3 DNA sequence: TGCAGCGTTGCAGGGATCAATCAGCCCCAGCATTTT. This chain uses TRBV29-1 with TRBJ1-5, with D maybe TRBD1 (5 bases). This CDR3 has 12 residues. The V end was cut by 4 bases, the J end by 3 bases, with 7 bases between. The germline V gene has CDR1 SQVTM and CDR2 ANQGSEA.

This chain joins TRBV27 and TRBJ2-5, with TRBD2 identical over 8 bases. CDR3 length: 15 residues. V lost 4 bases to trimming and J lost 0 bases; unmatched junction nucleotides: 4. Germline CDR1 and CDR2: MNHEY and SMNVEV (reference sequence). The CDR3 DNA is TGTGCCAGCAGTTCGGTAGCGGGGTACCAAGAGACCCAGTACTTC. Protein: CASSSVAGYQETQYF.

The chain is built from TRBV19 and TRBJ2-7, with D perhaps TRBD2 (6 bases). The CDR3 runs 14 residues. Germline assignment: CDR1 LNHDA and CDR2 SQIVND (reference sequence). With 3 bases removed from V and 6 bases from J, the gap between germline ends came to 15 bases. CDR3 DNA sequence: TGTGCCAGTAGTATTGCCGGGGGAAAGGGCGAGCAGTACTTC. This encodes CASSIAGGKGEQYF. Full variable domain (outside the CDR3, taken from reference TRBV19 and TRBJ2-7): DGGITQSPKYLFRKEGQNVTLSCEQNLNHDAMYWYRQDPGQGLRLIYYSQIVNDFQKGDIAEGYSVSREKKESFPLTVTSAQKNPTAFYLCASSIAGGKGEQYFGPGTRLTVT.

The rearrangement uses TRBV30 and TRBJ2-3; D is ambiguous. The CDR3 covers 13 residues. Looked up from germline, CDR1 is GTSNPN and CDR2 is SVGIG (reference sequence). V shed 0 bases and J shed 1 base, with 5 bases lying between them. CDR3 coding DNA: TGTGCCTGGAGTGTAAAGGGCACAGATACGCAGTATTTT. Translation: CAWSVKGTDTQYF.

V and J are TRBV21-1 and TRBJ1-2; TRBD1 is the table's D call and was not checked against the DNA. TRBV21-1 is a documented pseudogene. This CDR3 has 12 residues. CDR3 nucleotide sequence: TGTGCCAGCAGTGGGACAGTCTATGGCTACACCTTC. Residues: CASSGTVYGYTF.

This sequence joins TRBV25-1 and TRBJ2-5; no firm D call. Looked up from germline, CDR1 is MGHDK and CDR2 is SYGVNS. With 0 bases removed from V and 3 bases from J, the gap between germline ends came to 8 bases. The CDR3 contains 14 residues. This CDR3 reads CASSEYREKETQYF. CDR3 nucleotide sequence: TGTGCCAGCAGTGAATATAGGGAAAAAGAGACCCAGTACTTC.

The rearrangement links TRBV5-1 to TRBJ2-3; no clear D gene. Trimming shortened V by 4 bases and J by 4 bases, and 7 bases separated the two germline ends. The CDR3 loop spans 12 amino acids. From germline, CDR1 is SGHRS and CDR2 YFSETQ. CDR3 sequence (DNA): TGCGCCAGCAGCCCTCAAGCAGATACGCAGTATTTT. Protein: CASSPQADTQYF. The full variable domain, rest sourced from reference TRBV5-1 and TRBJ2-3, is KAGVTQTPRYLIKTRGQQVTLSCSPISGHRSVSWYQQTPGQGLQFLFEYFSETQRNKGNFPGRFSGRQFSNSRSEMNVSTLELGDSALYLCASSPQADTQYFGPGTRLTVL.

This clone was seen a single time. The rearrangement links TRBV5-6 to TRBJ1-1; D is unclear. CDR3 size: 17 residues. Germline values: CDR1 SGHDT, CDR2 YYEEEE. The V and J ends lost 1 base and 4 bases respectively, with 20 bases between them. This chain's CDR3 is CASSLRAGVVRPTEAFF. The CDR3 coding sequence is TGTGCCAGCAGCTTGAGGGCCGGAGTGGTGAGGCCCACTGAAGCTTTCTTT.

The gene calls are TRBV19 and TRBJ1-6; D not certain. The CDR3 runs to 15 residues. Per germline, CDR1 LNHDA and CDR2 SQIVND (reference sequence). Trimming removed 4 bases from V and 7 bases from J, with 14 bases in between. The CDR3 protein is CASSTWGQVNSPLHF. The CDR3 DNA reads TGTGCCAGTAGTACCTGGGGTCAAGTGAATTCACCCCTCCACTTT.

The V call is TRBV12-3 or TRBV12-4, the J call TRBJ2-3; the D is unclear. The CDR3 is 11 residues long. The V gene lost 3 bases and the J gene lost 5 bases, with 3 bases spanning the gap. DNA for the CDR3: TGTGCCAGCAGTTTGGAAGATACGCAGTATTTT. Translating it yields CASSLEDTQYF.

This chain connects TRBV27 to TRBJ1-5; D remains unclear. The V end lost 4 bases, the J end lost 6 bases, and 7 bases lay between the germline ends. The length of the CDR3 is 12 residues. Germline CDR1 MNHEY, CDR2 SMNVEV (reference sequence). The CDR3, as DNA: TGTGCCAGCAGTTCTGGACTTCAGCCCCAGCATTTT. Protein product: CASSSGLQPQHF.

The chain combines TRBV24-1 with TRBJ2-5; perhaps TRBD2 as D (5 bases). The V end was cut by 2 bases, the J end by 7 bases, with 10 bases between. Germline assignment: CDR1 KGHDR and CDR2 SFDVKD. The CDR3 runs to 13 residues. The chain's CDR3 is CATSDSMGATQYF. In nucleotides, the CDR3 is TGTGCCACCAGTGATTCTATGGGAGCGACCCAGTACTTC.

The CDR3 protein is CASSLRGLNGNTIYF. The CDR3 nucleotides are TGTGCCAGCAGTCTCAGGGGGCTTAATGGAAACACCATATATTTT. The chain carries TRBV6-5 and TRBJ1-3; TRBD1 matches 8 bases. Germline lookup yields CDR1 MNHEY and CDR2 SVGAGI. This CDR3 comprises 15 residues. The trim removed 5 bases at V and 3 bases at J, leaving 6 bases unmatched.

This rearrangement joins TRBV12-5 to TRBJ2-2; tentative D call: TRBD2 (6 bases). The CDR3 has 16 amino acids. V lost 7 bases and J 0 bases, leaving 15 bases between the germline ends. Germline V gene sequence: CDR1 LGHNT, CDR2 FRNRAP. CDR3 sequence (DNA): TGTGCTAGTGCCCCCACGGGACTTACGAACACCGGGGAGCTGTTTTTT. Protein: CASAPTGLTNTGELFF.

The chain recombines TRBV15 with TRBJ1-5; D is ambiguous. The CDR3 spans 18 residues. V was shortened by 0 bases and J by 6 bases, with 21 bases between the two germline ends. Germline CDR1 reads LNHNV; CDR2 reads YYDKDF (reference sequence). Here the CDR3 reads CATSRDLRSRQNGQPQHF. In DNA form, the CDR3 reads TGTGCCACCAGCAGAGATCTAAGGTCTAGGCAGAATGGTCAGCCCCAGCATTTT.

J is TRBJ1-5 and V is TRBV29-1; a possible D gene is TRBD1 (5 bases). The CDR3 length is 15 residues. The V gene lost 3 bases and the J gene lost 4 bases, with 16 bases spanning the gap. Germline CDR1 reads SQVTM; CDR2 reads ANQGSEA. In nucleotides, the CDR3 is TGCAGCGTTGATCAGACAATACGGGGGAATCAGCCCCAGCATTTT. It encodes CSVDQTIRGNQPQHF.

J is TRBJ2-5 and V is TRBV6-2 or TRBV6-3, with a tentative D call TRBD1 (5 bases). The V end was cut by 2 bases, the J end by 3 bases, with 7 bases between. The V gene's germline CDR1 is MNHEY and CDR2 SVGEGT. This CDR3 has 13 amino acids. The CDR3 is CASSYAREETQYF. The CDR3 DNA sequence: TGTGCCAGCAGTTACGCCAGGGAAGAGACCCAGTACTTC.

This clone was seen only once. The rearrangement joins TRBV4-1 to TRBJ2-5, with D possibly being TRBD1 (6 bases). Germline CDR1 MGHRA, CDR2 YSYEKL. This CDR3 contains 14 residues. V was cut by 4 bases and J by 5 bases, with 14 bases left in between. CDR3 sequence reads: CASSLTGIGETQYF. CDR3 DNA: TGCGCCAGCAGCCTAACAGGGATCGGGGAGACCCAGTACTTC.